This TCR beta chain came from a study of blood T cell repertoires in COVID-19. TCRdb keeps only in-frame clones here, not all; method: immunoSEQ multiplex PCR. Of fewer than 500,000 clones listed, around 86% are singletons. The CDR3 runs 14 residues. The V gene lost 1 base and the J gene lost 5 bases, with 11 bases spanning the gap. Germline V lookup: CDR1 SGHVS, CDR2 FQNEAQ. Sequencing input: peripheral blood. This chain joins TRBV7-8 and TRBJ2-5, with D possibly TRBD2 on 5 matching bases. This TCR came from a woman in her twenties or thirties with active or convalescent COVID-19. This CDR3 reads CASSLGPRGETQYF. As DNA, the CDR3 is TGTGCCAGCAGCTTAGGGCCTCGGGGTGAGACCCAGTACTTC.